What follows are 25 T cell receptor beta chains derived from one specimen sequenced in a study of blood T cell repertoires in COVID-19. Measured with immunoSEQ multiplex PCR; TCRdb has only the in-frame clones, and not every one. The table has 270,000 or so clones, 85% to 90% seen once. The sequencing input was PBMCs or T cells enriched from blood (not recorded which). All receptors come from a woman in her 30s with acute COVID-19.

This chain uses TRBV5-4 with TRBJ2-7; a possible D gene is TRBD2 (6 bases). This CDR3 spans 16 amino acids. V lost 0 bases and J 3 bases, leaving 16 bases between the germline ends. Germline-derived CDR1 and CDR2 are SGHNT and YYREEE (reference sequence). CDR3 loop: CASSLGGGTGLYEQYF. The CDR3 DNA reads as TGTGCCAGCAGCTTGGGCGGAGGGACTGGCCTCTACGAGCAGTACTTC.

The gene calls are TRBV6-1 and TRBJ1-4; TRBD1 matches at 10 bases. The CDR3 is made up of 16 amino acids. Germline lookup yields CDR1 MNHNS and CDR2 SASEGT. V was pared by 2 bases and J by 6 bases, with 6 bases of the junction left unmatched. The CDR3 bases are TGTGCCAGCAGTGAATCTTCCGGGACAGGGGATGAAAAACTGTTTTTT. Translating gives CASSESSGTGDEKLFF.

This sequence joins TRBV19 and TRBJ2-1; D remains unclear. The germline V and J ends were trimmed by 0 bases and 5 bases, with 5 bases remaining between them. CDR1 is LNHDA, CDR2 SQIVND, per germline (reference sequence). The CDR3 sequence is 13 residues long. CDR3 loop: CASSIDRDNEQFF. CDR3 sequence (DNA): TGTGCCAGTAGTATAGATCGAGACAATGAGCAGTTCTTC.

The chain uses TRBV24-1 and TRBJ2-3, with TRBD2 matching over 9 bases. CDR1 and CDR2 from the germline V gene are KGHDR and SFDVKD. The trim removed 2 bases at V and 2 bases at J, leaving 7 bases unmatched. The CDR3 consists of 17 residues. CDR3 in amino acids: CATSDSRPSGTTDTQYF. In DNA, the CDR3 is TGTGCCACCAGTGATTCCCGGCCTAGCGGGACCACAGATACGCAGTATTTT.

V is TRBV28 and J is TRBJ2-1, with 12 bases fitting TRBD2. With 2 bases clipped from V and 9 bases from J, the junction kept 8 bases outside the gene matches. The germline gives CDR1 MDHEN, CDR2 SYDVKM. The CDR3 runs 16 residues. For the CDR3, the DNA is TGTGCCAGCAGTTTACAGACTAGCGGGAGACGTTTTGAGCAGTTCTTC. It yields the protein CASSLQTSGRRFEQFF.

The chain combines TRBV5-1 with TRBJ1-3, with D hard to call. This CDR3 spans 13 amino acids. In germline, CDR1 is SGHRS, CDR2 YFSETQ. Deletions cut 9 bases from V and 2 bases from J, with 12 bases between. This CDR3 is CANPHGAGNTIYF. For the CDR3, the DNA is TGCGCCAACCCACACGGGGCTGGAAACACCATATATTTT.

The chain recombines TRBV5-1 with TRBJ2-2; a weak D match, TRBD2 (5 bases). This CDR3 spans 13 amino acids. V dropped 5 bases and J dropped 5 bases, with 10 bases sitting between them. The germline V gene has CDR1 SGHRS and CDR2 YFSETQ. Here the CDR3 DNA reads TGCGCCAGCAGTCCGGGCGGGACCGGGGAGCTGTTTTTT. Its translation is CASSPGGTGELFF.

This chain uses TRBV27 with TRBJ2-7, with a weak D call TRBD1 (6 bases). Germline V gene data show CDR1 as MNHEY and CDR2 as SMNVEV (reference sequence). V was shortened by 3 bases and J by 4 bases, with 16 bases between the two germline ends. The CDR3 covers 15 residues. The CDR3 DNA is TGTGCCAGCAGTTTGGGGAGCCGGGACAAATACGAGCAGTACTTC. Amino acid sequence: CASSLGSRDKYEQYF.

The J gene is TRBJ1-5, the V gene TRBV10-3; 8 bases line up with TRBD1. Per the germline V gene, CDR1 is ENHRY and CDR2 is SYGVKD. This CDR3 region has 16 residues. The V gene end was trimmed by 6 bases and the J gene end by 6 bases; junction bases not matched to a gene: 13. This CDR3 is CAIREFGQGSSQPQHF. The CDR3 DNA reads TGTGCCATCAGAGAATTCGGACAGGGTAGTAGTCAGCCCCAGCATTTT.

This clone appeared a single time. This chain connects TRBV4-3 to TRBJ1-4; TRBD1 matches 9 bases. The CDR3 totals 15 residues. The V gene's germline CDR1 is LGHNA and CDR2 YSLEER. The V segment lost 6 bases and the J segment 5 bases; nucleotides outside the gene matches: 7. The CDR3 region is CASRPTGGGNEKLFF. CDR3 nucleotides: TGCGCCAGCAGACCGACAGGGGGTGGAAATGAAAAACTGTTTTTT.

The rearrangement uses TRBV28 and TRBJ2-3, with D possibly being TRBD2 (6 bases). The CDR3 length is 16 residues. Looked up from germline, CDR1 is MDHEN and CDR2 is SYDVKM. With 5 bases removed from V and 0 bases from J, the gap between germline ends came to 15 bases. The CDR3 spells CASSLSGLPSTDTQYF. CDR3 in DNA: TGTGCCAGCAGTCTATCAGGACTACCTAGCACAGATACGCAGTATTTT.

Turning to this clone: No DNA is shown, since the ends of the CDR3 on it are uncertain; the CDR3 is the one TCRdb lists. The J gene is TRBJ2-7, the V gene TRBV5-5; the D segment call TRBD1 is taken from the table without a DNA check. The length of the CDR3 is 13 amino acids, counting both ends. In germline, CDR1 is SGHKS, CDR2 YYEKEE (reference sequence). CDR3 sequence: CASSLVGQGNEYF.

J is TRBJ1-1 and V is TRBV28; TRBD1 matches 10 bases. The CDR3 runs to 15 residues. With 5 bases clipped from V and 4 bases from J, the junction kept 7 bases outside the gene matches. The germline CDR1 and CDR2 sequences are MDHEN and SYDVKM. The CDR3 reads CASSPTGGGGTEAFF. The CDR3 nucleotides read TGTGCCAGCAGTCCGACAGGGGGCGGAGGCACTGAAGCTTTCTTT.

Only one count was recorded for this clone. The chain joins TRBV5-1 to TRBJ1-2; tentatively, D is TRBD1 (5 bases). The CDR3 covers 19 residues. CDR1 SGHRS and CDR2 YFSETQ come from the germline V gene. Trimming removed 4 bases from V and 2 bases from J, with 27 bases in between. Here the CDR3 reads CASSPTPGGRPGGNYGYTF. DNA of the CDR3: TGCGCCAGCAGCCCTACACCGGGGGGTCGACCGGGAGGCAACTATGGCTACACCTTC.

This chain uses TRBV6-1 with TRBJ2-6, with a weak D call TRBD1 (5 bases). V shed 2 bases and J shed 1 base, with 9 bases lying between them. CDR3 size: 16 residues. The germline V gene has CDR1 MNHNS and CDR2 SASEGT. The CDR3: CASSELQGSGANVLTF. CDR3 in DNA: TGTGCCAGCAGTGAACTCCAGGGTTCTGGGGCCAACGTCCTGACTTTC.

The J gene is TRBJ1-3, the V gene TRBV5-8, with D unresolved. The CDR3 has 14 residues. Germline-derived CDR1 and CDR2 are SGHTS and YDEGEE. V was cut by 3 bases and J by 3 bases, with 10 bases left in between. The CDR3 DNA follows: TGTGCCAGCAGCTCCCCTATTCTTGGAAACACCATATATTTT. This encodes CASSSPILGNTIYF.

The chain has TRBV4-2 and TRBJ2-7, with 8 bases aligning to TRBD1. The CDR3 runs to 15 residues. Per germline, CDR1 LGHNA and CDR2 YNFKEQ. Unmatched junction bases numbered 4, after V lost 1 base and J lost 2 bases. CDR3 sequence: CASSQAGGVTYEQYF. The CDR3 DNA is TGTGCCAGCAGCCAAGCAGGGGGCGTAACCTACGAGCAGTACTTC.

This chain uses TRBV28 with TRBJ2-1; 8 bases match TRBD2. The CDR3 is 21 residues long. Losses at the gene ends were 1 base for V and 4 bases for J; bases not matched to a gene: 21. Germline CDR1 MDHEN, CDR2 SYDVKM. Here the CDR3 DNA reads TGTGCCAGCAGTTTATCTACTAGAGGGAGCGGGAGCTTACGTGCGTACAATGAGCAGTTCTTC. Protein sequence: CASSLSTRGSGSLRAYNEQFF.

The chain uses TRBV20-1 and TRBJ1-5; no firm D call. The CDR3 totals 12 residues. The ends were cut back, 3 bases at V and 0 bases at J, with 3 bases in the middle. The germline V gene has CDR1 DFQATT and CDR2 SNEGSKA (reference sequence). The CDR3 DNA follows: TGCAGTGCTAGTTATAGCAATCAGCCCCAGCATTTT. This codes for CSASYSNQPQHF.

The J gene is TRBJ2-5, the V gene TRBV7-9; 9 bases are a match to TRBD2. Germline CDR1 and CDR2: SEHNR and FQNEAQ (reference sequence). The CDR3 extends over 15 amino acids. Trimming took 0 bases from V and 5 from J; bases not matched to a gene: 4. The CDR3 is CASSLALAGVETQYF. CDR3 DNA sequence: TGTGCCAGCAGCTTAGCGTTAGCGGGAGTGGAGACCCAGTACTTC. Full variable domain (missing parts from reference TRBV7-9 and TRBJ2-5): DTGVSQNPRHKITKRGQNVTFRCDPISEHNRLYWYRQTLGQGPEFLTYFQNEAQLEKSRLLSDRFSAERPKGSFSTLEIQRTEQGDSAMYLCASSLALAGVETQYFGPGTRLLVL.

The chain employs TRBV24-1 and TRBJ2-1; 10 nucleotides agree with TRBD1. V trimming: 4 bases; J trimming: 1 base; junction bases outside the gene matches: 3. The germline V gene encodes CDR1 KGHDR and CDR2 SFDVKD. The CDR3 contains 16 residues. DNA for the CDR3: TGTGCCACCAGTGAGTCGGGACAGGGGTCCTACAATGAGCAGTTCTTC. This translates into CATSESGQGSYNEQFF.

The J gene is TRBJ2-7, the V gene TRBV4-1; a weak D match, TRBD2 (6 bases). The V gene lost 0 bases and the J gene lost 2 bases, with 14 bases spanning the gap. The CDR3 is 16 residues long. Germline V gene lookup returns CDR1 MGHRA and CDR2 YSYEKL. CDR3 sequence reads: CASSQESRGFAYEQYF. DNA of the CDR3: TGCGCCAGCAGCCAAGAAAGTCGGGGGTTCGCCTACGAGCAGTACTTC.

V is TRBV2 and J is TRBJ2-7, with 7 bases that match TRBD1. This CDR3 spans 14 amino acids. Germline CDR1 reads SNHLY; CDR2 reads FYNNEI. The V gene end was trimmed by 6 bases and the J gene end by 3 bases; junction bases not matched to a gene: 8. CDR3 nucleotide sequence: TGTGCCAGCAGGACGGGACAGATCTACTACGAGCAGTACTTC. The encoded protein is CASRTGQIYYEQYF.

This clone was recorded only once. The chain has TRBV7-9 and TRBJ1-4, with a weak D call TRBD1 (5 bases). V was pared by 3 bases and J by 2 bases, with 19 bases between. CDR1 is SEHNR, CDR2 FQNEAQ, per germline (reference sequence). CDR3 length: 18 residues. Here the CDR3 reads CASSLGTGLGSTNEKLFF. CDR3 in DNA: TGTGCCAGCAGCTTGGGAACAGGTCTGGGATCTACTAATGAAAAACTGTTTTTT.

CDR3 sequence reads: CASSFPGAGGPITGDTQYF. CDR3 in DNA: TGTGCCAGCAGCTTTCCGGGGGCGGGAGGGCCGATTACAGGAGATACGCAGTATTTT. The chain combines TRBV11-2 with TRBJ2-3, with 9 bases lining up with TRBD2. The germline gives CDR1 SGHAT, CDR2 FQNNGV. This CDR3 has 19 residues. V lost 3 bases to trimming and J lost 5 bases; unmatched junction nucleotides: 18.